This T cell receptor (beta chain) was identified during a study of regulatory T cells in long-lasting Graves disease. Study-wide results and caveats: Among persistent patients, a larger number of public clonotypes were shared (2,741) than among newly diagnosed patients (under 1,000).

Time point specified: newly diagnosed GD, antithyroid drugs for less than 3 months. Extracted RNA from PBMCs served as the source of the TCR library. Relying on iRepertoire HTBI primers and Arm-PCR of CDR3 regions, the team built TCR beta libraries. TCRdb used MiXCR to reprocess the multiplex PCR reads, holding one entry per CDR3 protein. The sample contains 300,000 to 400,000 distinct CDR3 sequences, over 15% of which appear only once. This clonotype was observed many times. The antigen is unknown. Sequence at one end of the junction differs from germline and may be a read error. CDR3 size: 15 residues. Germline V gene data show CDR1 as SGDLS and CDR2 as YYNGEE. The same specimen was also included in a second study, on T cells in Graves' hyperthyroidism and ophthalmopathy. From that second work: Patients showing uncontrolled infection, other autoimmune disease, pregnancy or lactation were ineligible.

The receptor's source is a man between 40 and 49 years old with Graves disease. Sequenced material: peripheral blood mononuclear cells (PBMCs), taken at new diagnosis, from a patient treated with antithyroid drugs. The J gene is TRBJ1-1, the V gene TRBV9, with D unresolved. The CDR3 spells CASSLAGRHNTEAFF. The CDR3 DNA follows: TGCGCCAGCAGCTTGGCCGGCAGACACAACACTGAAGCTTTCTTT.